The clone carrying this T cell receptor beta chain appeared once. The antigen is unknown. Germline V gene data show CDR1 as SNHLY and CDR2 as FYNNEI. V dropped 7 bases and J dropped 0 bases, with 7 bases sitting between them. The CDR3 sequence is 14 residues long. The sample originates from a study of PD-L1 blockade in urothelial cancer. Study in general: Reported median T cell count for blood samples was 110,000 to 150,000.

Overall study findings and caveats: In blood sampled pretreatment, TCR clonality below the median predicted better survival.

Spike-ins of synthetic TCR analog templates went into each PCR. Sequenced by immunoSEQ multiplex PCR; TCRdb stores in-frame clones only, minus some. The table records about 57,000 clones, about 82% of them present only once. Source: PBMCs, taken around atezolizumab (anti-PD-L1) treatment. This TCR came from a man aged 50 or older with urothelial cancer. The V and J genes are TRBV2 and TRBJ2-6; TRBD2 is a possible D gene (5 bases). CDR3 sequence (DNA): TGTGCCAGCACTGGACTCTCTGGGGCCAACGTCCTGACTTTC. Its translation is CASTGLSGANVLTF. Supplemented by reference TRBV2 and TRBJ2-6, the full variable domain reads EPEVTQTPSHQVTQMGQEVILRCVPISNHLYFYWYRQILGQKVEFLVSFYNNEISEKSEIFDDQFSVERPDGSNFTLKIRSTKLEDSAMYFCASTGLSGANVLTFGAGSRLTVL.